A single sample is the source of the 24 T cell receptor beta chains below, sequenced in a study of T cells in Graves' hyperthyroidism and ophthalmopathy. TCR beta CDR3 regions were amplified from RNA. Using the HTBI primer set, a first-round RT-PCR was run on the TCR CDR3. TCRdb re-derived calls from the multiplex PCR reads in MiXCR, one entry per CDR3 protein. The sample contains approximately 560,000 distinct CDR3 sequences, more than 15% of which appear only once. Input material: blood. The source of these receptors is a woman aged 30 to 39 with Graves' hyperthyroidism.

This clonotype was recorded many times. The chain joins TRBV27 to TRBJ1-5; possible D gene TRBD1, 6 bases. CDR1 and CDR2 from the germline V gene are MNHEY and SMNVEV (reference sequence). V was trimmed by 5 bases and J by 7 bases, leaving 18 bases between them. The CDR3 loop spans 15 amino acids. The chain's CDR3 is CASSHRGVQGQPQHF. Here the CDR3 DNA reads TGTGCCAGCAGTCATAGGGGGGTTCAAGGGCAGCCCCAGCATTTT.

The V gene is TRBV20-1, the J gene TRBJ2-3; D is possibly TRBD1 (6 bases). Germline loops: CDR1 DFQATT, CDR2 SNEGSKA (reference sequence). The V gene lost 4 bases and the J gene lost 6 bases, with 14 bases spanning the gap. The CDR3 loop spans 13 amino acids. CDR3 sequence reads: CSANEGVGDTQYF. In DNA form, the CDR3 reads TGCAGTGCTAACGAGGGGGTGGGGGATACGCAGTATTTT.

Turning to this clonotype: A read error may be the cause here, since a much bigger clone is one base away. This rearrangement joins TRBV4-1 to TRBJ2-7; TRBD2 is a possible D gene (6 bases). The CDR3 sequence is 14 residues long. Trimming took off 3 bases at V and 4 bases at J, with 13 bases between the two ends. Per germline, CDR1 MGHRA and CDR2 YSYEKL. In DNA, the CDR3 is TGCGCCAGCAGCCAGCTGGGACTTAAATACGAGCAGTACTTC. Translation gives CASSQLGLKYEQYF.

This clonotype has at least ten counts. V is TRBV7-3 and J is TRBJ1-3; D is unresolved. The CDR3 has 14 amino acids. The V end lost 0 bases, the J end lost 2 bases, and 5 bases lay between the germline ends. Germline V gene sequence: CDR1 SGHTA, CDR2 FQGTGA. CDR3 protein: CASSLTGTGNTIYF. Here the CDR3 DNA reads TGTGCCAGCAGCTTAACAGGGACTGGAAACACCATATATTTT.

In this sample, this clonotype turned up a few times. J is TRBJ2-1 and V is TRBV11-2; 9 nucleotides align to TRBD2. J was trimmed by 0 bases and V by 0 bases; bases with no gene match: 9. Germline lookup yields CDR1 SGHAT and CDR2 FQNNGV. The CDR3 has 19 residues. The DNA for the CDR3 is TGTGCCAGCAGCTTAGATCTGAGACTAGCGGTTAGCTCCTACAATGAGCAGTTCTTC. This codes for CASSLDLRLAVSSYNEQFF.

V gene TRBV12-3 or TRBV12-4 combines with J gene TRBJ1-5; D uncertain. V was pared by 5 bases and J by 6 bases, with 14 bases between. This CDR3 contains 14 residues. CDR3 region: CASSTNAGRQPQHF. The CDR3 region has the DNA TGTGCCAGCAGTACGAACGCAGGACGTCAGCCCCAGCATTTT.

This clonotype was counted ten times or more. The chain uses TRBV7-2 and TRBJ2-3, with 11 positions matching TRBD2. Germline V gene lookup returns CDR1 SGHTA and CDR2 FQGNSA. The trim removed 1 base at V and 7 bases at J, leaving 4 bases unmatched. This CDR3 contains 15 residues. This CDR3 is CASSLGSGRANTQYF. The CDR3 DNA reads TGTGCCAGCAGCTTAGGTAGCGGGAGGGCCAATACGCAGTATTTT.

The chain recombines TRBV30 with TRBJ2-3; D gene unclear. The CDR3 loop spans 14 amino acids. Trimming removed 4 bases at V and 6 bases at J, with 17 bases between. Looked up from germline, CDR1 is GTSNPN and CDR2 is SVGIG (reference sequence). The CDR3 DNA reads TGTGCCTGGACTAGTAAGTTAAGTGTGGATACGCAGTATTTT. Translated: CAWTSKLSVDTQYF.

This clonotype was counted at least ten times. The CDR3 here is CASGLLGQDSEQYF. Here the CDR3 DNA reads TGTGCCAGCGGTCTACTGGGACAGGATAGTGAGCAGTACTTC. This rearrangement joins TRBV7-6 to TRBJ2-7; TRBD1 aligns across 8 bases. This CDR3 region has 14 residues. Germline V gene sequence: CDR1 SGHVS, CDR2 FNYEAQ. The ends lost 8 bases at V and 7 bases at J; junction bases unmatched: 13.

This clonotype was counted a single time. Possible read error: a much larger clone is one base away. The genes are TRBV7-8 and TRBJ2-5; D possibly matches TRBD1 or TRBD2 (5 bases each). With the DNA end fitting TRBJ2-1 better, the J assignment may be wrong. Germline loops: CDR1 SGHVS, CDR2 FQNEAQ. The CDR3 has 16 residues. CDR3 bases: TGTGCCAGCAGCTTAGATGGGACCGCGCCACGGCAGACCCAGTTCTTC. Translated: CASSLDGTAPRQTQFF.

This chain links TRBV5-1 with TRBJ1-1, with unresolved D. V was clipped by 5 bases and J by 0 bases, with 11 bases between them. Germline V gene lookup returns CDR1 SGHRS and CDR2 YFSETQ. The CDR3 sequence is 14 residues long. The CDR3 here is CASRLGIMNTEAFF. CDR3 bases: TGCGCCAGCAGACTGGGTATCATGAACACTGAAGCTTTCTTT.

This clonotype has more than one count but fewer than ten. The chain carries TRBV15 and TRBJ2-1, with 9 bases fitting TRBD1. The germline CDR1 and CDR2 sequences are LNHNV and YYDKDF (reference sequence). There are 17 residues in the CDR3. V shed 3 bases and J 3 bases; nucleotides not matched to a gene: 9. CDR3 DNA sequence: TGTGCCACCAGCAGTGGTGAAACAGGGGGCGTCTACAATGAGCAGTTCTTC. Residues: CATSSGETGGVYNEQFF.

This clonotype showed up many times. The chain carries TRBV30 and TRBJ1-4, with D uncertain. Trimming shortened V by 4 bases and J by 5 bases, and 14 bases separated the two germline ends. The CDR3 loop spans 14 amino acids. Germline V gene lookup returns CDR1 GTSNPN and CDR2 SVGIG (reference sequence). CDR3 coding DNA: TGTGCCTGGAAAAAAGGACTGCGGAATGAAAAACTGTTTTTT. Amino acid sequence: CAWKKGLRNEKLFF.

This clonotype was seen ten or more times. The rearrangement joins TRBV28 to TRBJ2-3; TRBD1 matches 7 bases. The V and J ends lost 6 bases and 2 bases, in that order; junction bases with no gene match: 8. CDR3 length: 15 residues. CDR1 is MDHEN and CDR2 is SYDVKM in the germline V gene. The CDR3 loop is CASSRDSDFTDTQYF. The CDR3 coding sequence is TGTGCCAGCAGCCGGGACAGCGATTTCACAGATACGCAGTATTTT.

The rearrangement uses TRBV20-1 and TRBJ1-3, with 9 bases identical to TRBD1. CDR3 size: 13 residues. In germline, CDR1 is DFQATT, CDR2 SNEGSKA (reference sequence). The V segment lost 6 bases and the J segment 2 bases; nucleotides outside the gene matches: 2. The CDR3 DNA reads TGCAGTGCAAGGGACAGGGCTGGAAACACCATATATTTT. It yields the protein CSARDRAGNTIYF.

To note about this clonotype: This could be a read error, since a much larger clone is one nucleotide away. The CDR3 DNA reads TGTGCCAGCAGGGTCCGGGGAAGCACAGATACGCAGTATTTT. Its translation: CASRVRGSTDTQYF. The V gene is TRBV12-3 or TRBV12-4, the J gene TRBJ2-3, with D possibly matching TRBD2 (5 bases). Trimming left V 6 bases short and J 0 bases short, with 10 bases between. The CDR3 extends over 14 amino acids.

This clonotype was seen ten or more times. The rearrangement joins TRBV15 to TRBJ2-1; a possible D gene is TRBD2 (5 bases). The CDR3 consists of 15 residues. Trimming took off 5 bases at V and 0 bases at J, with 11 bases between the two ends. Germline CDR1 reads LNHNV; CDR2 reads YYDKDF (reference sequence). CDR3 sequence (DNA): TGTGCCACCAGCGGGGAACTAGGCTCCTACAATGAGCAGTTCTTC. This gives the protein CATSGELGSYNEQFF. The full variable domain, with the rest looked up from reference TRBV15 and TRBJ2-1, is DAMVIQNPRYQVTQFGKPVTLSCSQTLNHNVMYWYQQKSSQAPKLLFHYYDKDFNNEADTPDNFQSRRPNTSFCFLDIRSPGLGDTAMYLCATSGELGSYNEQFFGPGTRLTVL.

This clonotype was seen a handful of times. Here the CDR3 reads CATYFARRKGQRNQPQHF. CDR3 sequence (DNA): TGTGCCACCTATTTCGCAAGGCGAAAGGGACAGCGCAATCAGCCCCAGCATTTT. This chain joins TRBV24-1 and TRBJ1-5; 7 nucleotides line up with TRBD1. The germline V gene has CDR1 KGHDR and CDR2 SFDVKD. CDR3 length equals 18 residues. The V and J ends lost 9 bases and 2 bases, in that order; junction bases with no gene match: 18.

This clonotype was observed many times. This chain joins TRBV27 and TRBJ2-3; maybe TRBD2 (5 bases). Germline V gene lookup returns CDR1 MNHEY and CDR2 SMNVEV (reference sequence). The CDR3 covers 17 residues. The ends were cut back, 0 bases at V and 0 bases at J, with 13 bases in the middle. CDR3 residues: CASSLSPLGSSTDTQYF. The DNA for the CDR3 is TGTGCCAGCAGTTTATCCCCACTAGGTTCGAGCACAGATACGCAGTATTTT.

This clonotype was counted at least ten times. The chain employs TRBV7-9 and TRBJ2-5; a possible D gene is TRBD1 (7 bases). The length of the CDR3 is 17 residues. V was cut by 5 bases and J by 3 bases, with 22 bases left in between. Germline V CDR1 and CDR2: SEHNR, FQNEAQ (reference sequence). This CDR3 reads CASSIGIARGAEETQYF. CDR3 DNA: TGTGCCAGCAGCATCGGGATCGCCAGGGGGGCAGAAGAGACCCAGTACTTC.

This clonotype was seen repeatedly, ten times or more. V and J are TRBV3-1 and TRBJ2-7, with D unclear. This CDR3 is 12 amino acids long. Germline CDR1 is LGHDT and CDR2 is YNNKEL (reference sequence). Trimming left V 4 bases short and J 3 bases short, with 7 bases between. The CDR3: CASSLRVYEQYF. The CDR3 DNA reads TGTGCCAGCAGCCTCCGCGTCTACGAGCAGTACTTC.

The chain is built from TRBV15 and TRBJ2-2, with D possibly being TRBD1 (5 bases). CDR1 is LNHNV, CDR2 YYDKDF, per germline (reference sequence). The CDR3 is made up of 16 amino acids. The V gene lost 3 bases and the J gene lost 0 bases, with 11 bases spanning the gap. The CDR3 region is CATSRETASNTGELFF. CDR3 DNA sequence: TGTGCCACCAGCAGGGAGACAGCCTCGAACACCGGGGAGCTGTTTTTT.

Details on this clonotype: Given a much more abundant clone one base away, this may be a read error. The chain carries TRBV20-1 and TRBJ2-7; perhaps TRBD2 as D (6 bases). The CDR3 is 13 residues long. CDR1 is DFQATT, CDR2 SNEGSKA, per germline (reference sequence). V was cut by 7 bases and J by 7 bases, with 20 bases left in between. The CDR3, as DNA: TGCAGTGTACCTCGGACTACGACCTGGGAGCAGTACTTC. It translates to CSVPRTTTWEQYF.

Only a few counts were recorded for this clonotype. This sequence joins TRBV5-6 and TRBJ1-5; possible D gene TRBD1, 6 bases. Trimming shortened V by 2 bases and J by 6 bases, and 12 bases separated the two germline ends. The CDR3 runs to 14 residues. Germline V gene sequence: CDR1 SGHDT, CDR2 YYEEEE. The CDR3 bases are TGTGCCAGCAGCTTTACCGGGGGCCCTCAGCCCCAGCATTTT. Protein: CASSFTGGPQPQHF.